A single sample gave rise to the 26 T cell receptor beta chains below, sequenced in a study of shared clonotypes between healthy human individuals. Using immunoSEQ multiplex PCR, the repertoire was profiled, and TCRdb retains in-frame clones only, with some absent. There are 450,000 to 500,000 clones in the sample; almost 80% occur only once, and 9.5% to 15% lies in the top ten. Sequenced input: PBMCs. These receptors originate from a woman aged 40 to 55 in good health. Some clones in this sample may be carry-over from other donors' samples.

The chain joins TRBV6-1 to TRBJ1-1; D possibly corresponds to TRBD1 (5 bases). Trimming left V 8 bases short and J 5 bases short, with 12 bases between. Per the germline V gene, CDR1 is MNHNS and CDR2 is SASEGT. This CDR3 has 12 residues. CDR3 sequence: CASVAGWTEAFF. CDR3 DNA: TGTGCCAGCGTCGCAGGGTGGACTGAAGCTTTCTTT.

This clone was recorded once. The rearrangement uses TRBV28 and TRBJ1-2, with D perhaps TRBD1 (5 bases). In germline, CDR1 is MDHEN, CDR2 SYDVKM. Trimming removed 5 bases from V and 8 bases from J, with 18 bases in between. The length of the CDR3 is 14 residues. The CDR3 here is CASSASGRVAGYTF. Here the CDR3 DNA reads TGTGCCAGCAGTGCCTCCGGCAGGGTTGCGGGCTACACCTTC.

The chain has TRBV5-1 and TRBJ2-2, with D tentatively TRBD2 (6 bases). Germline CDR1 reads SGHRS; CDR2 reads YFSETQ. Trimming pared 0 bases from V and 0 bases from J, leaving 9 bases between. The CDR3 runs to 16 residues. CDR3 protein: CASSLVGGTNTGELFF. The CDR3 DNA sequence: TGCGCCAGCAGCTTGGTAGGCGGGACGAACACCGGGGAGCTGTTTTTT.

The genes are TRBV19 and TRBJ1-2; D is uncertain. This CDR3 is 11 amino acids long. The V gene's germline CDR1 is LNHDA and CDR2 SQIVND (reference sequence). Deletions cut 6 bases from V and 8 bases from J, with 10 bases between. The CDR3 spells CASRAGGGYTF. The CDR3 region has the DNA TGTGCCAGTAGGGCGGGCGGGGGCTACACCTTC.

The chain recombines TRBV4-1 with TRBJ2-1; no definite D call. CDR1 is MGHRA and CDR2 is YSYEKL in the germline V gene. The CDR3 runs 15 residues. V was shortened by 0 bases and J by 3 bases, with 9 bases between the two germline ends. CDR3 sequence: CASSQDGTVYNEQFF. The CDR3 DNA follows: TGCGCCAGCAGCCAAGACGGAACAGTCTACAATGAGCAGTTCTTC.

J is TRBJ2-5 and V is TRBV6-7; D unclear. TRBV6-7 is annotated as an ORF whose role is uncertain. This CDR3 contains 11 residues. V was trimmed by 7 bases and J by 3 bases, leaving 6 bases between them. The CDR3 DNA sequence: TGTGCCAGCAACAAAAAAGAGACCCAGTACTTC. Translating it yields CASNKKETQYF.

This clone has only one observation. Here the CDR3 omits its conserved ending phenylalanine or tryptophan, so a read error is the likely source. The CDR3 DNA sequence: TGTGCCTGGAGTGGGGGGGGCACCCTCCTCTCTGGAAACACCATATATCTT. It translates to CAWSGGGTLLSGNTIYL. V and J are TRBV30 and TRBJ1-3; D is possibly TRBD1 (6 bases). The germline CDR1 and CDR2 sequences are GTSNPN and SVGIG (reference sequence). The CDR3 covers 17 residues. V was clipped by 1 base and J by 0 bases, with 16 bases between them.

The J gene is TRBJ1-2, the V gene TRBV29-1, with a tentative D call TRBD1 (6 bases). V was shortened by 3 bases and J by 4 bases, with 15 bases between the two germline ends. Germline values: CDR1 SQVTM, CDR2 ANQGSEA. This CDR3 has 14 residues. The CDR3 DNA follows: TGCAGCGTTGAGCCCACAGGGCTGGGCTATGGCTACACCTTC. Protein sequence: CSVEPTGLGYGYTF.

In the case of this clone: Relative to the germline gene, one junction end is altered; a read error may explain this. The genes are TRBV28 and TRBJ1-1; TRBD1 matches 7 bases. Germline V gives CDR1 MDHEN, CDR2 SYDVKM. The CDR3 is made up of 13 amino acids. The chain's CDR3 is CAGSITQGQEAFF. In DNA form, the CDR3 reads TGTGCCGGCAGTATCACACAGGGGCAGGAAGCTTTCTTT.

The DNA of the CDR3 is TGTGCCAGTAGTACCGGACCCACCTCTGGGAACGAGCAGTACTTC. It is translated as CASSTGPTSGNEQYF. This chain uses TRBV19 with TRBJ2-7, with no clear D. The CDR3 length is 15 residues. Germline V lookup: CDR1 LNHDA, CDR2 SQIVND (reference sequence). V lost 4 bases and J lost 5, with 18 bases in between. Combining the CDR3 with reference TRBV19 and TRBJ2-7 gives the whole variable domain DGGITQSPKYLFRKEGQNVTLSCEQNLNHDAMYWYRQDPGQGLRLIYYSQIVNDFQKGDIAEGYSVSREKKESFPLTVTSAQKNPTAFYLCASSTGPTSGNEQYFGPGTRLTVT.

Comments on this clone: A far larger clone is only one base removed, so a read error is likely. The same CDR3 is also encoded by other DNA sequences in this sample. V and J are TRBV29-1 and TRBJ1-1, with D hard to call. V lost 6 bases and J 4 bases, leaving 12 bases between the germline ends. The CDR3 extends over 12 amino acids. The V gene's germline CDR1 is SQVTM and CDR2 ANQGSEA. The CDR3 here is CSVERVSTEAFF. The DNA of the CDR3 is TGCAGCGTCGAACGGGTCAGCACTGAAGCTTTCTTT.

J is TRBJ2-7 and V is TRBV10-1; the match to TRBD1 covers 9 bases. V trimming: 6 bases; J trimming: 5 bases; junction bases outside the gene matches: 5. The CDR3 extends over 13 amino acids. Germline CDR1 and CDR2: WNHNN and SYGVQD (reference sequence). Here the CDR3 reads CASRPGQGHEQYF. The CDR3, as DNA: TGCGCCAGCAGACCGGGACAGGGACACGAGCAGTACTTC.

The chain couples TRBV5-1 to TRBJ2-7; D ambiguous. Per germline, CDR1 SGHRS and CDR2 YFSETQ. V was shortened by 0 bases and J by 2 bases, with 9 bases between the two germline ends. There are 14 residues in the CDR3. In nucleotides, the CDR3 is TGCGCCAGCAGCTTGGAAGCAGGACCCTACGAGCAGTACTTC. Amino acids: CASSLEAGPYEQYF.

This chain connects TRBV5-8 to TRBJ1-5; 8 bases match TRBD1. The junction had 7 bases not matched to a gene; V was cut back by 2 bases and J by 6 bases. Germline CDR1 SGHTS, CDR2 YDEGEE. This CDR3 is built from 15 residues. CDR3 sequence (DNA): TGTGCCAGCAGCTTCGACAGGGGCTTAGGTCAGCCCCAGCATTTT. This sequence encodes CASSFDRGLGQPQHF.

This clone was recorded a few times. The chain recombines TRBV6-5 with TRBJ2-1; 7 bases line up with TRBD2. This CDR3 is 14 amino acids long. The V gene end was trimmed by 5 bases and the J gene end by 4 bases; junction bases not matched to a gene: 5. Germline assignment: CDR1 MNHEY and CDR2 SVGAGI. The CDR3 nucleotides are TGTGCCAGCAGTCTTAGCGGGCTTTACAATGAGCAGTTCTTC. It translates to CASSLSGLYNEQFF.

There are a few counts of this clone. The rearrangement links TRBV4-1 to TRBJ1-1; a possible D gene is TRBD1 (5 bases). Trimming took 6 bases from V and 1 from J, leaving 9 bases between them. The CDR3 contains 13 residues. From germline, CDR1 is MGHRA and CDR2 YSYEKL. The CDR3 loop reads CASSHGANTEAFF. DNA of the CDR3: TGCGCCAGCAGTCACGGGGCGAACACTGAAGCTTTCTTT.

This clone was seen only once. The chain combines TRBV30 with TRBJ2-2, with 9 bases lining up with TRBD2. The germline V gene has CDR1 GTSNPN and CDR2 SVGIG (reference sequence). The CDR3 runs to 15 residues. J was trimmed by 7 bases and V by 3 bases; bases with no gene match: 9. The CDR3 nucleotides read TGTGCCTGGAGGAGCGGGAGGAACTCGAACGGGGAGCTGTTTTTT. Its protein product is CAWRSGRNSNGELFF.

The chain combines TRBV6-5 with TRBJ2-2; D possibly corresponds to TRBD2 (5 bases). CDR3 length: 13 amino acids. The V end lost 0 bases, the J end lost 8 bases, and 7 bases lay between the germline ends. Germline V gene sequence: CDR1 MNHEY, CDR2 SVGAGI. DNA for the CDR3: TGTGCCAGCAGTTACTCTGCGGGTGGGGAGCTGTTTTTT. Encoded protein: CASSYSAGGELFF.

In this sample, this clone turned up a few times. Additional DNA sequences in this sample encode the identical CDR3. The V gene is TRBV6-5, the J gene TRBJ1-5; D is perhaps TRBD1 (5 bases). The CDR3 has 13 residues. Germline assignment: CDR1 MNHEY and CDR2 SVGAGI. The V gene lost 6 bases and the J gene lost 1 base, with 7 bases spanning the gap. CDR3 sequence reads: CASSRTSNQPQHF. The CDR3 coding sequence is TGTGCCAGCAGCCGGACAAGCAATCAGCCCCAGCATTTT.

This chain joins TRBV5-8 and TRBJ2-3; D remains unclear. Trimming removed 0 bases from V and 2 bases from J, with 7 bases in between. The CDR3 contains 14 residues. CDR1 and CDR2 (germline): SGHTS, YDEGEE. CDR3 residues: CASSLATVTDTQYF. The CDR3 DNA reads TGTGCCAGCAGCTTGGCCACGGTCACAGATACGCAGTATTTT.

The CDR3 bases are TGTGCCAGCAGCCAAGTTGGGCGAAAAGAGCAGTTCTTC. The encoded protein is CASSQVGRKEQFF. The chain couples TRBV14 to TRBJ2-1; no clear D gene. CDR1 and CDR2 (germline): SGHDN, FVKESK. Trimming removed 1 base at V and 10 bases at J, with 11 bases between. The CDR3 runs to 13 residues.

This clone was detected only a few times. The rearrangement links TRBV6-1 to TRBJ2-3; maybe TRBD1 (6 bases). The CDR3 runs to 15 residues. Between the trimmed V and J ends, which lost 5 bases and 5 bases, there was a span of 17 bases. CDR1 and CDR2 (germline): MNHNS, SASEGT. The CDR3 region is CASSLRDTFRDTQYF. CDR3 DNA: TGTGCCAGCAGTCTCCGGGACACCTTTCGAGATACGCAGTATTTT.

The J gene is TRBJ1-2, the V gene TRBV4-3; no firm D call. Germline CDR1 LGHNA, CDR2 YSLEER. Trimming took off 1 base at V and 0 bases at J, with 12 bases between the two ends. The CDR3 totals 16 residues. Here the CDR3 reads CASSQGALSANYGYTF. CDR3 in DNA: TGCGCCAGCAGCCAAGGAGCACTATCCGCTAACTATGGCTACACCTTC.

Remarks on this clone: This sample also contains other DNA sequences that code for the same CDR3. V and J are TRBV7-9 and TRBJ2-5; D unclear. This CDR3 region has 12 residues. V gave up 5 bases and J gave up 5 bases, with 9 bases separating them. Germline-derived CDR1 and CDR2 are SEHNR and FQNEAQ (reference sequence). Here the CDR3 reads CASSRTRETQYF. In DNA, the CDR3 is TGTGCCAGCAGCCGTACCCGGGAGACCCAGTACTTC.

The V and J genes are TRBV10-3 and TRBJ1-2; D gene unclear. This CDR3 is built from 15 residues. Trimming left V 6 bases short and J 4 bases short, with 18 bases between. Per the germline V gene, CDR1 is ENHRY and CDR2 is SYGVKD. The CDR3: CAISPLESFPYGYTF. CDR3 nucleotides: TGTGCCATCAGCCCCCTGGAGAGTTTTCCCTATGGCTACACCTTC.

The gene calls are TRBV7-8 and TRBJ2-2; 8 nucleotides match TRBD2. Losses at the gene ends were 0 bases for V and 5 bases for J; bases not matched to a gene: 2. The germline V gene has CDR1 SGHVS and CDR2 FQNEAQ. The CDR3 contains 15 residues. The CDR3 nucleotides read TGTGCCAGCAGCTTAGCCGAGCGGGGGACCGGGGAGCTGTTTTTT. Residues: CASSLAERGTGELFF.